This T cell receptor (beta chain) was sequenced during a study of cytomegalovirus exposure and HLA in healthy donors (dated by TCRdb to the late 2010s). Broadly, across the study: According to an earlier analysis of 550 to 700 of the donors, some 170 million T cells yielded over 90 million unique TCR beta sequences and 276 Gb of sequence data. An early release covering more than 500 HLA-typed donors comprised about 300 gigabases of sequencing data and around 80 million unique TCR sequences. Of the roughly 400 genotyped donors, 65% to 90% were placed in the genetic ancestry cluster associated with self-reported Caucasian donors. The study aimed to test whether signatures of past pathogen exposure could be identified by cataloging public T cell receptors. The T cell repertoires of some 700 subjects were profiled by immunosequencing and related to cytomegalovirus serostatus. Besides the first cohort of approximately 670 subjects, a separate validation cohort made up of 120 different subjects was used. To predict cytomegalovirus infection status, the study brought together high-throughput TCR immunosequencing, statistical association of individual TCRs with disease status, and machine learning. In a later analysis, previously published TCR beta repertoires from 666 donors were re-analyzed and high-resolution HLA genotyping was added so that TCR occurrence patterns could be studied. Rather than using new phenotypic data, the later analysis identified candidate immune exposures from TCR beta sequences and from how often those sequences occurred across donors. An earlier analysis of around 540 of the donors applied high-throughput TCR beta sequencing to assess whether each TCR beta V gene segment acted as functional or pseudogenic. Donor age, sex, ethnicity and CMV serostatus were compiled alongside the repertoire data. In a later genetic analysis, genome-wide SNP genotypes for about 65% of the roughly 700 donors were used, and that subset was treated as a discovery cohort. Every repertoire in the discovery cohort had been generated on one and the same sequencing platform. Class I and class II HLA loci were covered by the typing at four-digit resolution. The number of donors typed differed by locus, with about 629-630 for A, B, C, DRB1 and DQB1, more than 500 for DQA1, 600 to 610 for DPA1, and some 470 for DPB1. Roughly 5 DR-DQ haplotypes were handled as single units for association and clustering, since linkage in the cohort was strong. Among under 450 genotyped donors of the cohort, an average of approximately 240,000 unique TCR beta nucleotide sequences were sequenced per donor, roughly a sixth of them non-productive.

Receptor libraries were prepared by the immunoSEQ multiplex PCR assay. A mixture of 60 forward primers for TCR Vbeta segments and 13 reverse primers for TCR Jbeta segments was used in the multiplex PCR. The CDR3 region of rearranged TCR beta genes was amplified from genomic DNA by a multiplex PCR assay. Amplified TCR beta libraries were sequenced as 87-base-pair reads on the Illumina HiSeq System. Per the original workflow: A later analysis counted approximately 76 million unique TCR beta chains across the 650 to 700 repertoires, and approximately 11 million of these chains were shared by at least two donors. To remove PCR and sequencing errors, raw reads were error-corrected and collapsed into unique sequences using a nearest-neighbor algorithm that merged closely related sequences. To assign V, D and J gene segments, CDR3 sequences were aligned to IMGT reference sequences. For a sequence to be retained, at least a six-nucleotide match to both a V gene segment and a J gene segment was required. Rearrangements were called productive when the CDR3 lacked stop codons and stayed in frame with V and J; all others were non-productive. CDR3 was defined by IMGT convention, running from the second conserved V-encoded cysteine to the conserved J-encoded phenylalanine. In an earlier analysis of more than 550 of the donors, sequences lacking an unambiguous match to a single V gene segment were excluded. In an earlier analysis of 587 of the donors, a V segment was called functional when productive rearrangements were above 56.7%, and segregating when the standard deviation between donors exceeded 5%. A statistical classification framework was developed to diagnose cytomegalovirus status using the catalog of TCR beta chain sequences. In a later analysis, TCR nucleotide sequences were compared against IMGT/GENE-DB human TR gene sequences so that V and J genes could be assigned. Using the TCRdist pipeline, a later analysis assigned CDR3 sequences along with most-parsimonious VDJ recombination scenarios. In a later analysis, each TCR beta chain was defined by its CDR3 amino acid sequence together with its V-gene family, and reads without a unique V-gene family were excluded. A later analysis removed several hundred highly shared, low-generation-probability nucleotide sequences to deal with suspected cross-contamination and a sequencing artifact. In a later analysis, a clonal expansion index was calculated for each public chain from normalized within-repertoire ranks of inferred template counts. Generation probabilities in a later analysis came from a VDJ recombination model fitted to out-of-frame rearrangements, and those results were checked against IGoR. In a later analysis, hypergeometric tests were used to score TCR-TCR, TCR-HLA and TCR-CMV co-occurrence, with a repertoire-size bias correction applied to TCR pairs. In a later analysis, false discovery rates were estimated by permuting HLA or CMV assignments 20 times. In a later analysis, co-occurring TCRs were grouped with DBSCAN, and TCRdist sequence similarity was added when clustering was performed within HLA-allele-positive subsets. Repertoires with fewer than 30,000 or more than 120,000 public chains were left out of co-occurrence clustering, as were a few repertoires with anomalous nucleotide sharing. The source is immuneACCESS, and TCRdb retained only in-frame sequences with V and J called. Part of the clones is not carried over; for the studies checked, unresolved V genes explain less than half of this, and the remainder is unexplained. V and J calls and clone size are as listed in that table; D and trimming were resolved from the DNA. The sample contains around 140,000 clones, roughly 78% of them found a single time. Jointly, the top ten make up about 3.2% of the sample.

The germline V gene gives CDR1 as SGHTA and CDR2 as FQGNSA. V was cut back by 5 bases and J by 0 bases, leaving a gap of 16 bases between them. Inclusive of the bounding cysteine and phenylalanine, the CDR3 is 16 residues long. Only CDR3 DNA is held: 48 bases, read in frame from base 1. In total, about 650 healthy bone marrow donors made up the cohort. All cohort members were sampled while nominally healthy, although unrecorded immune exposures were likely present. The donor tested CMV seropositive, placing the donor among the 290 or so seropositive members of the cohort. A peripheral blood sample was provided by each donor, and peripheral blood mononuclear cells were used for TCR beta sequencing. Genomic DNA was extracted from the blood cell samples with the Qiagen DNeasy Blood Extraction Kit. A note on this clone: Its binding antigen is unknown. No much larger clone exists at a distance of one base, and base qualities are not known.

General conclusions and limits of the study: Because HLA typing was unavailable for some donors at each locus, only the typed subset was used in association tests. A further reported finding was that TCR beta sequences accurately predicted the HLA-A and HLA-B alleles for most subjects in the first cohort. Some IMGT-functional V segments, including TRBV6-2 and TRBV6-3, could not be distinguished by the 87-base-pair reads and were therefore excluded. Only TCR beta chains were sequenced in this cohort, and the absence of alpha or paired-chain data limited detectable features. Three of the identified cytomegalovirus-associated TCR beta chains were confirmed in vitro to be specific for cytomegalovirus antigens. An earlier analysis of approximately 590 of the donors showed that most TCR beta V segments appeared in productive rearrangements either about 90% or about 30% of the time, which broadly matched IMGT annotations. Presence/absence analyses assumed roughly uniform sequencing depth across donors, an assumption that may not hold. In a later analysis, HLA-associated TCR beta chains showed more clonal expansion and lower generation probabilities than non-associated chains that were equally common. Correlated functional status among segregating V segments might be attributable to linkage disequilibrium, but an unknown experimental factor could not be ruled out. In both the original and validation cohorts, the classifier was reported to diagnose cytomegalovirus status with high specificity and sensitivity. In a later genetic analysis, a missense DCLRE1C variant was associated with V-gene and J-gene trimming of TCR beta chains, and the association was replicated in an independent cohort. In a later analysis, several top co-occurrence clusters were reported to appear linked to parvovirus B19, influenza, CMV and Epstein-Barr virus. In the study, roughly 160 TCR beta chains were listed as associated with cytomegalovirus. A cluster of highly shared sequence variants was judged likely to be a technical artifact of the sequencing pipeline. The only immune exposure information available for the cohort was CMV serostatus. Because counts were too low, more than 15 rarely observed V segments, including chromosome 9 orphons, were left out of the earlier analysis of a few hundred of the donors. Across donors, most TCR sequences were observed very rarely, whereas some public TCRs were present in many individuals. According to the authors, the approach could potentially be generalized to other disease states and immunological phenotypes. According to a later genetic analysis, donors in an Asian-associated ancestry cluster had fewer N-insertions in productive TCRs than the approximately 650-donor mean. According to a later analysis, most CMV-associated TCR beta chains appeared to be HLA-restricted, and the HLA associations seemed to be driven largely by CMV exposure. According to a later analysis, TCR association rates differed among HLA loci, with DRB1 alleles showing the most associated TCRs and HLA-C alleles showing the fewest. At a false discovery rate of 0.05, a later analysis linked 15,000 to 20,000 TCR beta sequences to specific HLA alleles. When HLA alleles, especially DR and DQ, strongly co-occurred, TCR associations were difficult to assign to individual alleles.

This TCR was recovered from a man aged 18 to 29 in good health and CMV-seropositive. Sequenced sample: PBMCs. Recombination connected TRBV7-2 to TRBJ1-1, with TRBD1 as a weak D call on 5 bases. For the CDR3, the sequence is CASSTQVGGMNTEAFF. The bases are TGTGCCAGCAGCACCCAAGTGGGGGGAATGAACACTGAAGCTTTCTTT.